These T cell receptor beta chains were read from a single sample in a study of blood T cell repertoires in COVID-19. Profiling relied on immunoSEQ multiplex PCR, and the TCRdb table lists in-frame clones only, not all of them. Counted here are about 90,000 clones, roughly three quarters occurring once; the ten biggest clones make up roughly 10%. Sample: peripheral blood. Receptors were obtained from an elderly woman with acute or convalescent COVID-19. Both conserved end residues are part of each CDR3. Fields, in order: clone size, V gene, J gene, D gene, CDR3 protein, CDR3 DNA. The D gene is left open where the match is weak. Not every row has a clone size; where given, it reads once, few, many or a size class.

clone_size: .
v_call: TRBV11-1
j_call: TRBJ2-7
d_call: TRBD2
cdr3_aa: CASSGGGGSYEQYF
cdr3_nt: TGTGCCAGCAGCGGCGGGGGAGGCTCCTACGAGCAGTACTTC

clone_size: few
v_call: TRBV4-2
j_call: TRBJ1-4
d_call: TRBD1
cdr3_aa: CASSHGQGQLFF
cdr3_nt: TGTGCCAGCAGCCACGGACAGGGCCAACTGTTTTTT

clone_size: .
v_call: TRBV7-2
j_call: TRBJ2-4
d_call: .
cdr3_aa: CASSPPVAKNIQYF
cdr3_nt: TGTGCCAGCAGCCCCCCGGTAGCCAAAAACATTCAGTACTTC

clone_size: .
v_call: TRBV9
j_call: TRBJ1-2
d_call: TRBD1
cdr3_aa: CASSVGTGSGSINYGYTF
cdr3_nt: TGTGCCAGCAGCGTCGGGACAGGGTCGGGGTCGATTAACTATGGCTACACCTTC

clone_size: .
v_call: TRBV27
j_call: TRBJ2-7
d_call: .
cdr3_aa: CASSLGLPHPFGEQYF
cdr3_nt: TGTGCCAGCAGTTTAGGGCTACCACACCCATTTGGGGAGCAGTACTTC

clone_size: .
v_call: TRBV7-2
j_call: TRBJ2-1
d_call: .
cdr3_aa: CASSLGPGSNEQFF
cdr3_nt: TGTGCCAGCAGCTTAGGACCGGGTTCAAATGAGCAGTTCTTC

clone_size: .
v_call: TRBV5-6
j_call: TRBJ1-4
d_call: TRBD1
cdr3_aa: CASSLYRTGTLREKLFF
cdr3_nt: TGTGCCAGCAGCTTGTATAGGACAGGGACGCTTCGAGAAAAACTGTTTTTT

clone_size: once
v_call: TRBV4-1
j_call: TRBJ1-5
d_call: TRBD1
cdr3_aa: CASSQYYRGGNQPQHF
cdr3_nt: TGCGCCAGCAGCCAATACTACAGGGGGGGGAATCAGCCCCAGCATTTT

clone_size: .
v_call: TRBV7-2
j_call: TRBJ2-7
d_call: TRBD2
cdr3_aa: CASSLDSSGRGYF
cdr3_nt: TGTGCCAGCAGCTTAGATAGTAGCGGGAGAGGGTACTTC

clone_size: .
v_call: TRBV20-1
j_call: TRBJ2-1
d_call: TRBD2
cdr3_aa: CSASTAGGFNEQFF
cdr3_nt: TGCAGTGCTAGTACGGCGGGGGGGTTCAATGAGCAGTTCTTC

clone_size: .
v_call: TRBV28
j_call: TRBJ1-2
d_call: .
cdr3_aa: CASSLNLSYGYTF
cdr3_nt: TGTGCCAGCAGTTTGAATTTGAGCTATGGCTACACCTTC

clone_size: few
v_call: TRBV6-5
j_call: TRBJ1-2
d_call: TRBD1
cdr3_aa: CASSRPDRAFGYTF
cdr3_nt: TGTGCCAGCAGCCGACCGGACAGGGCCTTCGGCTACACCTTC

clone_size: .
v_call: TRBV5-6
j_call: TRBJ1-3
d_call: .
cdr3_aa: CASSFQGLSGNTIYF
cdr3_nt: TGTGCCAGCAGCTTCCAGGGCCTCTCTGGAAACACCATATATTTT

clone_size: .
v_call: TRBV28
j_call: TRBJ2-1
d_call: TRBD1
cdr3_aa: CASRDRGSYNEQFF
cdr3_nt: TGTGCCAGCAGGGACAGGGGGTCCTACAATGAGCAGTTCTTC

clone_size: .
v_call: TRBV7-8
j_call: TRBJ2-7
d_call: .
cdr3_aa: CASSSALRDYEQYF
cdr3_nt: TGTGCCAGCAGCTCTGCCCTCCGGGACTACGAGCAGTACTTC

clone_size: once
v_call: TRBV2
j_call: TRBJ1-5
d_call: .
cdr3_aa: CASSEVAGGQPQHF
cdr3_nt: TGTGCCAGCAGTGAAGTCGCGGGGGGTCAGCCCCAGCATTTT

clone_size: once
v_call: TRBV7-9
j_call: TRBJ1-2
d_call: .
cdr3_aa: CASSLDRGYNYGYTF
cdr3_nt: TGTGCCAGCAGCTTAGATCGGGGGTATAACTATGGCTACACCTTC

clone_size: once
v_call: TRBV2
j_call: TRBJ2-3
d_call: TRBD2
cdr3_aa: CASAGTSSADTQYF
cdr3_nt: TGTGCCAGCGCCGGGACTAGCTCGGCAGATACGCAGTATTTT

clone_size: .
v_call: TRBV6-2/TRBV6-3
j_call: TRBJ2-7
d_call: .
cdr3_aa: CASSFPRSGEQYF
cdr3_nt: TGTGCCAGCAGTTTTCCCCGCAGTGGCGAGCAGTACTTC

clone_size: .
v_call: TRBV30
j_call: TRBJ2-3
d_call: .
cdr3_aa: CAWSVGSTDTQYF
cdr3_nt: TGTGCCTGGAGTGTTGGCAGCACAGATACGCAGTATTTT

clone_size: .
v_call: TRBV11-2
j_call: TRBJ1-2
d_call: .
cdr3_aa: CASSFQYGYTF
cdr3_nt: TGTGCCAGCAGCTTTCAGTATGGCTACACCTTC

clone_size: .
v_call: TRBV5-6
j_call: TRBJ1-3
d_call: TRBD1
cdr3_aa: CASSPRDRDFPGSGNTIYF
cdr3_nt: TGTGCCAGCAGCCCTAGGGACAGGGACTTCCCGGGCTCTGGAAACACCATATATTTT

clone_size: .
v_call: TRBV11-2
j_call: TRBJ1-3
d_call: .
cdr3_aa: CASSPAAGNTIYF
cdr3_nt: TGTGCCAGCAGTCCCGCCGCGGGAAACACCATATATTTT

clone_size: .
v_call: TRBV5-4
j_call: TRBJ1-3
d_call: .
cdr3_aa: CASSLTSSGNTIYF
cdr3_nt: TGTGCCAGCAGCTTGACCAGCTCTGGAAACACCATATATTTT

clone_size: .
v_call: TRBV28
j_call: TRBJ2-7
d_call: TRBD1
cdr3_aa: CASSSGQGTGEQYF
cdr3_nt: TGTGCCAGCAGTTCCGGACAGGGGACCGGGGAGCAGTACTTC

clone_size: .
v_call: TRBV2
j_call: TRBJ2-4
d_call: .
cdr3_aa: CASSEYSMGNIQYF
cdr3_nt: TGTGCCAGCAGTGAGTACAGCATGGGCAACATTCAGTACTTC

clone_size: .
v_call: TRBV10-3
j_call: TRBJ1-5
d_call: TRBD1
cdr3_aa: CAIRDRGDQPQHF
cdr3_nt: TGTGCCATCAGAGACAGGGGGGATCAGCCCCAGCATTTT

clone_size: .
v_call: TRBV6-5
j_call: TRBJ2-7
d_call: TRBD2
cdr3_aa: CASQPEAGPSYEQYF
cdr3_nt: TGTGCCAGCCAACCCGAAGCGGGGCCCTCCTACGAGCAGTACTTC

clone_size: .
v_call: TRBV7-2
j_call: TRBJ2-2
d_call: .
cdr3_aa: CASSARGPNTGELFF
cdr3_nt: TGTGCCAGCAGCGCCAGGGGACCGAACACCGGGGAGCTGTTTTTT

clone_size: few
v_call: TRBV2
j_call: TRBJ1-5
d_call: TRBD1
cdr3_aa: CASSGTGLQPQHF
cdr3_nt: TGTGCCAGCAGTGGGACAGGGCTACAGCCCCAGCATTTT

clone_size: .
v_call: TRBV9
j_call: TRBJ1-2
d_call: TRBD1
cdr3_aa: CASSKDRVNYGYTF
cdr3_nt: TGTGCCAGCAGCAAGGACAGGGTAAACTATGGCTACACCTTC

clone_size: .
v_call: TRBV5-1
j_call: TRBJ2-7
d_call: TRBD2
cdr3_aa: CASSDQGWTSGSYEQYF
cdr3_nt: TGCGCCAGCAGCGATCAGGGATGGACTAGCGGTTCCTACGAGCAGTACTTC

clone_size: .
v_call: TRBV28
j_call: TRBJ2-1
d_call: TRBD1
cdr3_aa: CASSLTLQGYNEQFF
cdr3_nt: TGTGCCAGCAGTTTAACGCTACAGGGGTACAATGAGCAGTTCTTC

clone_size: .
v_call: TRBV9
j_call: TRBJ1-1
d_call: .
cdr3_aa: CASSVAMGGGNTEAFF
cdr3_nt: TGTGCCAGCAGCGTAGCTATGGGCGGGGGGAACACTGAAGCTTTCTTT

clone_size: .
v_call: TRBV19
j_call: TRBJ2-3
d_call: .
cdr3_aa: CASSMEGAPRTDTQYF
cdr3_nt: TGTGCCAGTAGTATGGAGGGCGCGCCACGCACAGATACGCAGTATTTT

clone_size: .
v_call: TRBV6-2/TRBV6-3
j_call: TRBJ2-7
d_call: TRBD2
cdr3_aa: CASSTSGRASYEQYF
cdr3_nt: TGTGCCAGCAGCACTAGCGGGAGGGCCTCCTACGAGCAGTACTTC

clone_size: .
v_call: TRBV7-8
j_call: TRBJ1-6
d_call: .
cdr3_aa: CASSLARADNSPLHF
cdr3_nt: TGTGCCAGCAGCTTAGCCAGGGCTGATAATTCACCCCTCCACTTT

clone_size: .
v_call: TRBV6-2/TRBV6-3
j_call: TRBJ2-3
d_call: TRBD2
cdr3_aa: CASSRLAGGLSTDTQYF
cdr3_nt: TGTGCCAGCAGTCGGCTAGCGGGGGGCCTAAGCACAGATACGCAGTATTTT

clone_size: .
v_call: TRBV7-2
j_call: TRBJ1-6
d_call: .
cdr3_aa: CASSPLRTVNSPLHF
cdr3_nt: TGTGCCAGCAGCCCCCTTCGGACAGTAAATTCACCCCTCCACTTT

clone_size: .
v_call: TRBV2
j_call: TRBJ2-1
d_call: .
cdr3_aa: CASRPGLSHNEQFF
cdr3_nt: TGTGCCAGCAGGCCGGGACTTAGTCACAATGAGCAGTTCTTC

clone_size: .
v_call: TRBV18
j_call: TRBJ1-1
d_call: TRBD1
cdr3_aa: CASSPGQAVEAFF
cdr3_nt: TGTGCCAGCTCACCCGGACAGGCCGTTGAAGCTTTCTTT

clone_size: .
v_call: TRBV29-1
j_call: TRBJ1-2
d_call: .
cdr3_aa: CSVDRDLANYGYTF
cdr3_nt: TGCAGCGTTGATAGAGACCTAGCTAACTATGGCTACACCTTC

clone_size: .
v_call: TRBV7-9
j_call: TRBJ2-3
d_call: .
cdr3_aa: CASSLGAGYTDTQYF
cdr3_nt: TGTGCCAGCAGCTTAGGCGCGGGGTACACAGATACGCAGTATTTT

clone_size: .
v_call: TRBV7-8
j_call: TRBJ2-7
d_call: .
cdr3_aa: CASTPGAGAYEQYF
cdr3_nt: TGTGCCAGCACCCCGGGTGCAGGGGCCTACGAGCAGTACTTC

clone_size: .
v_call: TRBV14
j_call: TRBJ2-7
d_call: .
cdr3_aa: CASSPRISSYEQYF
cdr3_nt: TGTGCCAGCAGCCCCAGGATCAGCTCCTACGAGCAGTACTTC

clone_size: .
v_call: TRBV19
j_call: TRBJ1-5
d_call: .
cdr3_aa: CASSQRRGGATSNQPQHF
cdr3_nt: TGTGCCAGTAGTCAACGCCGGGGAGGGGCGACTAGCAATCAGCCCCAGCATTTT

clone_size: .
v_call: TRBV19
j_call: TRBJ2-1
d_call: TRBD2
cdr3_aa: CASSIAPAGAYNEQFF
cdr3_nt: TGTGCCAGTAGTATCGCCCCGGCGGGAGCCTACAATGAGCAGTTCTTC

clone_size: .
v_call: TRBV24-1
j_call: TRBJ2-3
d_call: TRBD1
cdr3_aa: CATSDRLGQGEADTQYF
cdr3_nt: TGTGCCACCAGTGATCGCCTAGGACAGGGTGAGGCAGATACGCAGTATTTT

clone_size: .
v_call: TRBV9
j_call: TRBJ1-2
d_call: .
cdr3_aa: CASSGSHLQGTYGYTF
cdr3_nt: TGTGCCAGCAGCGGGTCACACCTCCAGGGAACCTATGGCTACACCTTC

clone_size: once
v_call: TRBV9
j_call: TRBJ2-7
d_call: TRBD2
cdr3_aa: CASSATSGAPYEQYF
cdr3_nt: TGTGCCAGCAGCGCCACTAGCGGTGCTCCCTACGAGCAGTACTTC

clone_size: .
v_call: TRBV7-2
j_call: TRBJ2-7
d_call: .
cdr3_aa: CASSYPPGTHYEQYF
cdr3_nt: TGTGCCAGCAGCTACCCTCCCGGGACACACTACGAGCAGTACTTC

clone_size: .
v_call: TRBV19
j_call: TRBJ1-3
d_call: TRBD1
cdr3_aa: CASIPGQGSSGNTIYF
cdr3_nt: TGTGCCAGTATCCCCGGACAGGGAAGCTCTGGAAACACCATATATTTT